This is a list of T cell receptor beta chains from one sample in a study of blood T cell repertoires in COVID-19. Method: immunoSEQ multiplex PCR; TCRdb's copy keeps in-frame clones and lacks some. The sample has about 38,000 clones, about 82% seen once; the top ten hold under 5%. Sample: peripheral blood. The origin of the receptors is a man aged 45-65 years with active COVID-19. Each CDR3 is given with its conserved first and last residue. D genes are given only for firm matches. Only part of the rows carry a size: once, few, many, or a class if the clone is expanded.

j_call,clone_size,cdr3_length,d_call,v_call,cdr3_nt,cdr3_aa
TRBJ1-2,.,14,TRBD1,TRBV6-1,TGTGCCAGCAGTGAAGCTGGAGGGGGCAGTGGCTACACCTTC,CASSEAGGGSGYTF
TRBJ2-3,.,14,.,TRBV5-5,TGTGCCAGCAGCTTGGTAGTGGGCTCAGATACGCAGTATTTT,CASSLVVGSDTQYF
TRBJ2-1,few,15,.,TRBV2,TGTGCCAGCAGTGAAAGCGGGACAGGTTACAATGAGCAGTTCTTC,CASSESGTGYNEQFF
TRBJ1-4,few,16,.,TRBV4-1,TGCGCCAGCAGCCAAGATGTGGTCCAATGGAGCGAAAAACTGTTTTTT,CASSQDVVQWSEKLFF
TRBJ1-1,.,17,TRBD1,TRBV7-2,TGTGCCAGCAGCTTGAGATACAGGGGGCGTTTAGGGACTGAAGCTTTCTTT,CASSLRYRGRLGTEAFF
TRBJ1-2,.,16,TRBD1,TRBV28,TGTGCCAGCAGTCCCCTTGTTCCCGGGACAGAGGATGGCTACACCTTC,CASSPLVPGTEDGYTF
TRBJ2-3,.,14,.,TRBV2,TGTGCCAGCAGTGAAAGTACGGCAGGGGATACGCAGTATTTT,CASSESTAGDTQYF
TRBJ2-5,few,13,.,TRBV5-6,TGTGCCAGCAGCTTTAGAAGCTTAGAGACCCAGTACTTC,CASSFRSLETQYF
TRBJ1-1,.,11,.,TRBV5-8,TGTGCCAGCCTGAAACAAATTGAAGCTTTCTTT,CASLKQIEAFF
TRBJ1-1,.,17,TRBD1,TRBV9,TGTGCCAGCAGCGTTCCTACGCCCGGGACAGGTCTCTCCGAAGCTTTCTTT,CASSVPTPGTGLSEAFF
TRBJ2-2,.,16,TRBD2,TRBV3-1/TRBV3-2,TGTGCCAGCAGCCGCTTGGGAGGGGTCGGCACCGGGGAGCTGTTTTTT,CASSRLGGVGTGELFF
TRBJ1-1,.,13,.,TRBV3-1/TRBV3-2,TGTGCCAGCAGCCACCTAGGGGTCCCTGAAGCTTTCTTT,CASSHLGVPEAFF
TRBJ2-3,.,15,TRBD2,TRBV7-6,TGTGCCAGCAGCTCGGGACTAGCGGATACAGATACGCAGTATTTT,CASSSGLADTDTQYF
TRBJ2-1,.,16,TRBD2,TRBV5-1,TGCGCCAGCAGCCCGTTGACTAGCGGGGCCTACAATGAGCAGTTCTTC,CASSPLTSGAYNEQFF
TRBJ2-7,.,15,.,TRBV5-1,TGCGCCAGCAGCAGGGACTTCCCGAGCTCCTACGAGCAGTACTTC,CASSRDFPSSYEQYF
TRBJ1-3,.,13,.,TRBV5-1,TGCGCCAGCACGGGTCTATCTGGAAACACCATATATTTT,CASTGLSGNTIYF
TRBJ1-2,.,12,.,TRBV11-1,TGTGCCAGCAGCAAGAACCGGGGAGGCTACACCTTC,CASSKNRGGYTF
TRBJ2-5,.,14,.,TRBV7-9,TGTGCCAGCAGCTCCCTCGGGGGGCGAGAGACCCAGTACTTC,CASSSLGGRETQYF
TRBJ2-7,.,14,TRBD1,TRBV6-5,TGTGCCACTCGGGGGACAGGGGAAACCTACGAGCAGTACTTC,CATRGTGETYEQYF